Listed below are T cell receptor beta chains from one sample, sequenced in a study of T cells in Graves' hyperthyroidism and ophthalmopathy. From the multiplex PCR reads, TCRdb called clonotypes with MiXCR, one entry per CDR3 protein. The data hold approximately 600,000 distinct CDR3 sequences, with 14% observed a single time. Sequences were obtained from blood. Source of these receptors: a woman younger than 30 with Graves' ophthalmopathy. CDR3s include the opening cysteine and the closing phenylalanine or tryptophan. D genes are given only for firm matches. Rows may omit the clone size; those that give it use once, few, many or a size class.

clone size: many
J gene: TRBJ2-3
D gene: TRBD1
V gene: TRBV28
CDR3 DNA: TGTGCCAGCAGTCCCTCGGACAGGAAAGATACGCAGTATTTT
CDR3 protein: CASSPSDRKDTQYF

clone size: many
J gene: TRBJ1-1
D gene: -
V gene: TRBV14
CDR3 DNA: TGTGCCAGCAGCCAAGATCCCCCCCCGATAATGAACACTGAAGCTTTCTTT
CDR3 protein: CASSQDPPPIMNTEAFF

clone size: -
J gene: TRBJ2-5
D gene: TRBD2
V gene: TRBV7-2
CDR3 DNA: TGTGCCAGCAGCCAGGGGACTAGCGGGAGAGGCGAGACCCAGTACTTC
CDR3 protein: CASSQGTSGRGETQYF

clone size: -
J gene: TRBJ2-4
D gene: -
V gene: TRBV27
CDR3 DNA: TGTGCCAGCCCCGATGGGGTGATAGCCAAAAACATTCAGTACTTC
CDR3 protein: CASPDGVIAKNIQYF

clone size: few
J gene: TRBJ2-5
D gene: -
V gene: TRBV7-6
CDR3 DNA: TGTGCCAGCAGCCAGATCGGGAGTCAGGGTCAAGAGACCCAGTACTTC
CDR3 protein: CASSQIGSQGQETQYF

clone size: few
J gene: TRBJ2-2
D gene: -
V gene: TRBV19
CDR3 DNA: TGTGCCAGTAGTCCCAACTTACAATTCACCGGGGAGCTGTTTTTT
CDR3 protein: CASSPNLQFTGELFF

clone size: -
J gene: TRBJ1-4
D gene: TRBD1
V gene: TRBV20-1
CDR3 DNA: TGCAGTGCTCCCGCCCGGGACAGGGAGATCGGAAAACTGTTTTTT
CDR3 protein: CSAPARDREIGKLFF

clone size: few
J gene: TRBJ2-1
D gene: TRBD1
V gene: TRBV4-3
CDR3 DNA: TGCGCCAGCAGCCAACCGGGACAGCATCAATTTGAGCAGTTCTTC
CDR3 protein: CASSQPGQHQFEQFF

clone size: once
J gene: TRBJ2-1
D gene: TRBD1
V gene: TRBV11-2
CDR3 DNA: TGTGCCAGCAGCTCTCAGGGGGCCGGTGAGCAGTTCTTC
CDR3 protein: CASSSQGAGEQFF

clone size: many
J gene: TRBJ2-7
D gene: -
V gene: TRBV30
CDR3 DNA: TGTGCCTGGAGTCCCCCCGGAAACCCTCCCGAGCAGTACTTC
CDR3 protein: CAWSPPGNPPEQYF

clone size: many
J gene: TRBJ1-5
D gene: -
V gene: TRBV6-2/TRBV6-3
CDR3 DNA: TGTGCCAGCAGTTACTCAGGGCATCAGCCCCAGCATTTT
CDR3 protein: CASSYSGHQPQHF

clone size: -
J gene: TRBJ2-4
D gene: TRBD2
V gene: TRBV20-1
CDR3 DNA: TGCAGTGCTGAGGGAGGGGACGAAAACATTCAGTACTTC
CDR3 protein: CSAEGGDENIQYF

clone size: few
J gene: TRBJ1-3
D gene: -
V gene: TRBV19
CDR3 DNA: TGTGCCAGTAGTATGGTGGGACGGGAAGACTCTGGAAACACCATATATTTT
CDR3 protein: CASSMVGREDSGNTIYF

clone size: few
J gene: TRBJ2-7
D gene: -
V gene: TRBV28
CDR3 DNA: TGTGCCAGCAACCGGGCCTTAGGCCCCTACGAGCAGTACTTC
CDR3 protein: CASNRALGPYEQYF

clone size: -
J gene: TRBJ2-1
D gene: TRBD2
V gene: TRBV7-9
CDR3 DNA: TGTGCCAGCAGCGCCGGGACTAGCGGGGGCGTCCCCTACAATGAGCAGTTCTTC
CDR3 protein: CASSAGTSGGVPYNEQFF

clone size: -
J gene: TRBJ1-5
D gene: -
V gene: TRBV20-1
CDR3 DNA: TGCAGTGCTAAGGGTCAGCCCCAGCATTTT
CDR3 protein: CSAKGQPQHF

clone size: many
J gene: TRBJ2-7
D gene: TRBD2
V gene: TRBV7-2
CDR3 DNA: TGTGCCAGCAGCATCGGGACTAGCGGGAGGGCCTACGAGCAGTACTTC
CDR3 protein: CASSIGTSGRAYEQYF

clone size: many
J gene: TRBJ2-7
D gene: -
V gene: TRBV6-5
CDR3 DNA: TGTGCCAGCAGTTACTCCAAGCTTGGACGGAGCTCCTACGAGCAGTACTTC
CDR3 protein: CASSYSKLGRSSYEQYF

clone size: many
J gene: TRBJ2-7
D gene: TRBD1
V gene: TRBV6-2/TRBV6-3
CDR3 DNA: TGTGCCAGCAGTTACCATTCCGACAGGGTGCCCGAGCAGTACTTC
CDR3 protein: CASSYHSDRVPEQYF

clone size: many
J gene: TRBJ2-5
D gene: -
V gene: TRBV29-1
CDR3 DNA: TGCAGCGTTGGGCAGAGACAAGAGACCCAGTACTTC
CDR3 protein: CSVGQRQETQYF

clone size: many
J gene: TRBJ1-1
D gene: -
V gene: TRBV2
CDR3 DNA: TGTGCCAGCAGTGAAAGGGGCGGGTCGAACACTGAAGCTTTCTTT
CDR3 protein: CASSERGGSNTEAFF

clone size: many
J gene: TRBJ2-3
D gene: TRBD1
V gene: TRBV7-3
CDR3 DNA: TGTGCCAGCAGCTCCGCGAGGACAGGAGCCGATACGCAGTATTTT
CDR3 protein: CASSSARTGADTQYF

clone size: many
J gene: TRBJ2-7
D gene: TRBD2
V gene: TRBV20-1
CDR3 DNA: TGCAGTGCTAGATCCGGGACTAGCGTGCTCTACGAGCAGTACTTC
CDR3 protein: CSARSGTSVLYEQYF

clone size: few
J gene: TRBJ2-1
D gene: -
V gene: TRBV14
CDR3 DNA: TGTGCCAGCAGCCAAGATGAAGGATACGAGCAGTTCTTC
CDR3 protein: CASSQDEGYEQFF

clone size: many
J gene: TRBJ2-7
D gene: TRBD1
V gene: TRBV12-3/TRBV12-4
CDR3 DNA: TGTGCCAGCAGTCATGGGACAGGGGTCTACGAGCAGTACTTC
CDR3 protein: CASSHGTGVYEQYF

clone size: many
J gene: TRBJ2-3
D gene: TRBD1
V gene: TRBV7-8
CDR3 DNA: TGTGCCAGCAGCTTAGCGCTGACAGGACAGGGTCCAGATACGCAGTATTTT
CDR3 protein: CASSLALTGQGPDTQYF

clone size: many
J gene: TRBJ1-6
D gene: TRBD1
V gene: TRBV28
CDR3 DNA: TGTGCCAGCACCCTGACAGGGGGCCCTAGTTCACCCCTCCACTTT
CDR3 protein: CASTLTGGPSSPLHF

clone size: many
J gene: TRBJ2-7
D gene: -
V gene: TRBV2
CDR3 DNA: TGTGCCAGCGCGGGGGCAGGGTGGTCCTACGAGCAGTACTTC
CDR3 protein: CASAGAGWSYEQYF

clone size: few
J gene: TRBJ1-2
D gene: -
V gene: TRBV10-3
CDR3 DNA: TGTGCCACAGAGAGCCGGCGGGCTGGGGAGAGGGTATATGGCTACACCTTC
CDR3 protein: CATESRRAGERVYGYTF

clone size: -
J gene: TRBJ1-4
D gene: -
V gene: TRBV11-3
CDR3 DNA: TGTGCCGGCAGCTTAGTGGGGGGGGGTGAAAAACTGTTTTTT
CDR3 protein: CAGSLVGGGEKLFF

clone size: few
J gene: TRBJ1-5
D gene: TRBD1
V gene: TRBV20-1
CDR3 DNA: TGCAGTGCTCACCGGGACAGCGGTAGCAATCAGCCCCAGCATTTT
CDR3 protein: CSAHRDSGSNQPQHF

clone size: -
J gene: TRBJ2-3
D gene: -
V gene: TRBV5-6
CDR3 DNA: TGTGCCAGCAGCTTGGAGTTCAGGGCCCTTGGCACAGATACGCAGTATTTT
CDR3 protein: CASSLEFRALGTDTQYF

clone size: few
J gene: TRBJ1-1
D gene: -
V gene: TRBV4-2
CDR3 DNA: TGTGCCAGCAGCCCTTGGGGCACTGAAGCTTTCTTT
CDR3 protein: CASSPWGTEAFF

clone size: many
J gene: TRBJ2-1
D gene: -
V gene: TRBV3-1
CDR3 DNA: TGTGCCAGCAGCCAAGACCCCGACCTAGTCTACAATGAGCAGTTCTTC
CDR3 protein: CASSQDPDLVYNEQFF

clone size: few
J gene: TRBJ1-1
D gene: -
V gene: TRBV12-3/TRBV12-4
CDR3 DNA: TGTGCCAGCAGCTCGAATGGTCCAGAAGCTTTCTTT
CDR3 protein: CASSSNGPEAFF

clone size: many
J gene: TRBJ2-7
D gene: -
V gene: TRBV11-3
CDR3 DNA: TGTGCCAGCAGCATCGACTCCTACGAGCAGTACTTC
CDR3 protein: CASSIDSYEQYF

clone size: -
J gene: TRBJ2-3
D gene: TRBD2
V gene: TRBV20-1
CDR3 DNA: TGCAGTGCTGACCTGGGGCTACTAGCGGGCAGAGGTAAAGATACGCAGTATTTT
CDR3 protein: CSADLGLLAGRGKDTQYF

clone size: many
J gene: TRBJ2-3
D gene: -
V gene: TRBV9
CDR3 DNA: TGTGCCAGCAGCGTAGGTGTGTCTGGCACAGATACGCAGTATTTT
CDR3 protein: CASSVGVSGTDTQYF

clone size: -
J gene: TRBJ2-7
D gene: TRBD1
V gene: TRBV19
CDR3 DNA: TGTGCCAGTAGTAACCGGGACAGGGGGCCCTACGAGCAGTACTTC
CDR3 protein: CASSNRDRGPYEQYF

clone size: many
J gene: TRBJ1-1
D gene: -
V gene: TRBV15
CDR3 DNA: TGTGCCACCAGCAGAGATAGATTCCGGGCTTTGAACACTGAAGCTTTCTTT
CDR3 protein: CATSRDRFRALNTEAFF

clone size: few
J gene: TRBJ2-5
D gene: -
V gene: TRBV30
CDR3 DNA: TGTGCCTGGAGTGGCCCTCACCTAGCGAAAGAGACCCAGTACTTC
CDR3 protein: CAWSGPHLAKETQYF

clone size: many
J gene: TRBJ2-3
D gene: TRBD2
V gene: TRBV10-3
CDR3 DNA: TGTGCCATCAAGGGGCGGGAGGCAGATACGCAGTATTTT
CDR3 protein: CAIKGREADTQYF

clone size: many
J gene: TRBJ2-3
D gene: -
V gene: TRBV12-3/TRBV12-4
CDR3 DNA: TGTGCCAGCAGTCCCCTTGGGGAGATCCCAGATACGCAGTATTTT
CDR3 protein: CASSPLGEIPDTQYF

clone size: -
J gene: TRBJ1-6
D gene: -
V gene: TRBV10-3
CDR3 DNA: TGTGCCATCAGGGCTAATCCAGATAATTCACCCCTCCACTTT
CDR3 protein: CAIRANPDNSPLHF

clone size: few
J gene: TRBJ2-7
D gene: TRBD2
V gene: TRBV6-2/TRBV6-3
CDR3 DNA: TGTGCCAGCAGTTACTTCCTAGCGGGAGACCCCTACGAGCAGTACTTC
CDR3 protein: CASSYFLAGDPYEQYF